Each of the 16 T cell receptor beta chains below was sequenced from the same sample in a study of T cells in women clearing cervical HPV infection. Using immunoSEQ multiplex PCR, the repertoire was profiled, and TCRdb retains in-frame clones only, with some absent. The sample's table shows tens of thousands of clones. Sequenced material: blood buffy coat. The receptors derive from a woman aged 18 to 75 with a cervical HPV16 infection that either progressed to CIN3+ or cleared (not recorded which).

The sequenced part of the CDR3 DNA is TGTGCCAGCAGCTCTACAGGGTTTGAAAACATT. This translates into CASSSTGFENI. The full CDR3 is CASSSTGFENIQYF. The rearrangement links TRBV5-5 to TRBJ2-4; D is possibly TRBD1 (6 bases). Coverage ceases 3 residues before the CDR3 finishes, and the germline J gene fills in the end. The CDR3 is 14 residues long. V was pared by 3 bases and J by 5 bases, with 12 bases between. CDR1 SGHKS and CDR2 YYEKEE come from the germline V gene (reference sequence).

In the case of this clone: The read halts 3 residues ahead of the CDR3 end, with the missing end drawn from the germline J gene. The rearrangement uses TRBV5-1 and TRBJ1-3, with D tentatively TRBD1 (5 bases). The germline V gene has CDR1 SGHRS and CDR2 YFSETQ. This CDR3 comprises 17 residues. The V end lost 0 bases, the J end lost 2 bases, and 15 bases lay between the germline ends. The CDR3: CASSLAGRVLAGNTIYF. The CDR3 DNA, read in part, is TGCGCCAGCAGCTTGGCTGGCAGGGTATTAGCTGGAAACACC.

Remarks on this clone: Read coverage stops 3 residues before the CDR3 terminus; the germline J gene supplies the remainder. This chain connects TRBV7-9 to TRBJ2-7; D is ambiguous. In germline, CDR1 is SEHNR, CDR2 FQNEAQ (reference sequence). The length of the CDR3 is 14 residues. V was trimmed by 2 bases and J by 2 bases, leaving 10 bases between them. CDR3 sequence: CASSLRQQPYEQYF. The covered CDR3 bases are TGTGCCAGCAGCTTACGACAACAACCCTACGAG.

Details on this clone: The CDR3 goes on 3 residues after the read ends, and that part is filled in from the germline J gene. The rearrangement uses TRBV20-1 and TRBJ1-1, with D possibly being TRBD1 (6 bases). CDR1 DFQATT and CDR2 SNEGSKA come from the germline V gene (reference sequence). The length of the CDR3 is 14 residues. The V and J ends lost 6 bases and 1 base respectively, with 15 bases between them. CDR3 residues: CSASDRNSNTEAFF. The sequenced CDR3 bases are TGCAGTGCATCGGACAGAAACTCGAACACTGAA.

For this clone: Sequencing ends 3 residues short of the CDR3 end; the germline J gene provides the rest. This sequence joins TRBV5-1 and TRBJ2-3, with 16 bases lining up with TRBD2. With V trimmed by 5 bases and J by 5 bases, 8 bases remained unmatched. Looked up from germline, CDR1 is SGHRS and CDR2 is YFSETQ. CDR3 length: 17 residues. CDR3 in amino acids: CASSWGLAGGPGDTQYF. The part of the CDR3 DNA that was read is TGCGCCAGCAGTTGGGGACTAGCGGGGGGGCCTGGAGATACG. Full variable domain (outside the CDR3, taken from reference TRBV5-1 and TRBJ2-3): KAGVTQTPRYLIKTRGQQVTLSCSPISGHRSVSWYQQTPGQGLQFLFEYFSETQRNKGNFPGRFSGRQFSNSRSEMNVSTLELGDSALYLCASSWGLAGGPGDTQYFGPGTRLTVL.

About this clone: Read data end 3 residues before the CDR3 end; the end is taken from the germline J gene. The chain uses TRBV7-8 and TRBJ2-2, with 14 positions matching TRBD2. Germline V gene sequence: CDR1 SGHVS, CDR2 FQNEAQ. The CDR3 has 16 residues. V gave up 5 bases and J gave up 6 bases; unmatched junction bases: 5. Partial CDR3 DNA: TGTGCCAGCAGCCCGGGACTAGCGGGAGCATCCGGGGAG. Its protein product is CASSPGLAGASGE. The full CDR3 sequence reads CASSPGLAGASGELFF.

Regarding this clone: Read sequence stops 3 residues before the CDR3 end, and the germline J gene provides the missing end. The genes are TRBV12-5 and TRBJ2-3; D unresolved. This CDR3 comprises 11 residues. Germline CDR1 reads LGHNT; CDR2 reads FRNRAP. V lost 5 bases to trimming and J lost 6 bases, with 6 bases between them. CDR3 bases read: TGTGCTAGTGGTCCTGCGGATACG. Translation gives CASGPADT. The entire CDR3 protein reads CASGPADTQYF. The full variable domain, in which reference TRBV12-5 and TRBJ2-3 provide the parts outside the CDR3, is DARVTQTPRHKVTEMGQEVTMRCQPILGHNTVFWYRQTMMQGLELLAYFRNRAPLDDSGMPKDRFSAEMPDATLATLKIQPSEPRDSAVYFCASGPADTQYFGPGTRLTVL.

CDR3 DNA, as far as it was read: TGCAGTGCTCCAGACTTGGAGCGGGGGGGCACCGAG. This translates into CSAPDLERGGTE. The whole CDR3 protein reads CSAPDLERGGTEQYF. The chain links TRBV20-1 to TRBJ2-7; 10 bases are shared with TRBD2. The read is 3 residues too short to cover the CDR3 end, so that end is filled in from the germline J gene. This CDR3 is built from 15 residues. Losses at the gene ends were 5 bases for V and 6 bases for J; bases not matched to a gene: 13. Germline CDR1 is DFQATT and CDR2 is SNEGSKA (reference sequence).

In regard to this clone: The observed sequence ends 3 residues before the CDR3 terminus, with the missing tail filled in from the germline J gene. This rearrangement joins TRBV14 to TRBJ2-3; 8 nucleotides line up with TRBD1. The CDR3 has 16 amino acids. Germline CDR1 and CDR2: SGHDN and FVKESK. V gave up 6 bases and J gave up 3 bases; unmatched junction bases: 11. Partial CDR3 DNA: TGTGCCAGCAGTCCCCAGACAGGGGAGGATACAGATACG. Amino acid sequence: CASSPQTGEDTDT. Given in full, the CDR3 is CASSPQTGEDTDTQYF.

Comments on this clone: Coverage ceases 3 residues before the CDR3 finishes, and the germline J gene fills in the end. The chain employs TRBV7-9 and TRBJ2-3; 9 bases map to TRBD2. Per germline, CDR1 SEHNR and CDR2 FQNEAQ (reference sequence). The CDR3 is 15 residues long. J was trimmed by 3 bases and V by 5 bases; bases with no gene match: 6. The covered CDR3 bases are TGTGCCAGCAGCCCCCTAGCGGGAAGGACAGATACG. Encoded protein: CASSPLAGRTDT. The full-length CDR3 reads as CASSPLAGRTDTQYF.

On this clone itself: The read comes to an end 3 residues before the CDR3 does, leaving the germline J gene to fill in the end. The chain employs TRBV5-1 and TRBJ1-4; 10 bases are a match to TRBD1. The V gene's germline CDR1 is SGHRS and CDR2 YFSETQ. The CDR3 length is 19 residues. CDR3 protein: CASSLSGTGAISGANVLFF. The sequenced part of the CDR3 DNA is TGCGCCAGCAGCTTGTCCGGGACAGGGGCTATTTCTGGGGCCAACGTA.

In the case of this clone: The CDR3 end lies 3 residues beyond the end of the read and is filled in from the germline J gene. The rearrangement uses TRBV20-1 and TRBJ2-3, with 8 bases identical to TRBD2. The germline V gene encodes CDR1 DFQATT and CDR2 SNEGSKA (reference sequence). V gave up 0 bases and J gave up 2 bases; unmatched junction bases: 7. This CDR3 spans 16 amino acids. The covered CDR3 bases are TGCAGTGCTAGAGAACCCCTTAGCGGGGACACAGATACG. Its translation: CSAREPLSGDTDT. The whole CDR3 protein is CSAREPLSGDTDTQYF.

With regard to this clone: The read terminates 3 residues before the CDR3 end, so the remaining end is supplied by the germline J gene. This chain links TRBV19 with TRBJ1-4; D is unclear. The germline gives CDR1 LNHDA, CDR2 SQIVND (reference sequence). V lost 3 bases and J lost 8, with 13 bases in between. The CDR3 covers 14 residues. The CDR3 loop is CASSISGREEKLFF. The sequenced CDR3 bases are TGTGCCAGTAGTATTAGTGGGCGTGAGGAAAAA.

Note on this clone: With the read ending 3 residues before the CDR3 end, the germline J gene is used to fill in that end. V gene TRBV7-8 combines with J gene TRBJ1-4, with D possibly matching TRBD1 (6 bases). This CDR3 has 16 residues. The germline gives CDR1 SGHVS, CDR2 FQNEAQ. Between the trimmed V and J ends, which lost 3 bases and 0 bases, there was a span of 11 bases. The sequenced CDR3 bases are TGTGCCAGCAGCTTGGAGGGACACGCAACTAATGAAAAA. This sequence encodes CASSLEGHATNEK. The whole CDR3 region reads CASSLEGHATNEKLFF.

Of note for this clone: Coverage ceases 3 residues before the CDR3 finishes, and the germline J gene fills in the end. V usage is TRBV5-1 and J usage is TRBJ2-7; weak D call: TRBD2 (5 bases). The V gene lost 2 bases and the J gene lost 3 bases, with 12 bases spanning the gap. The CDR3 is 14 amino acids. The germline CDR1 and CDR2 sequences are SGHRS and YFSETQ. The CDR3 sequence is CASSFEDSHYEQYF. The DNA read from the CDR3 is TGCGCCAGCAGCTTTGAGGACTCCCACTACGAG.

The covered CDR3 bases are TGTGCCAGCAGCTTAGATCTTGGGGGGGTGGTCGGC. It translates to CASSLDLGGVVG. From start to end, the CDR3 is CASSLDLGGVVGYTF. The chain couples TRBV11-2 to TRBJ1-2, with TRBD1 as a possible D gene (5 bases). The read stops 3 residues short of the end of the CDR3; the missing end is completed from the germline J gene. CDR1 is SGHAT and CDR2 is FQNNGV in the germline V gene. The CDR3 is 15 amino acids.